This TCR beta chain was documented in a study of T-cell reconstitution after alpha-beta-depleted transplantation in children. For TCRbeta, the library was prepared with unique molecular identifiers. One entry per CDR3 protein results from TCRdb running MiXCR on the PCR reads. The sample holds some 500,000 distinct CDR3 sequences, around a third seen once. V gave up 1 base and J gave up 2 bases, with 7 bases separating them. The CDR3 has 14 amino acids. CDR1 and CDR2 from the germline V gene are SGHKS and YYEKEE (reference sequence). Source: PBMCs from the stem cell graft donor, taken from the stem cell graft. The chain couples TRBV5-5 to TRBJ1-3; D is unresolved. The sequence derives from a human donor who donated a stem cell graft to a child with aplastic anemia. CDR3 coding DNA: TGTGCCAGCAGCTTGCGGGAGACTGGAAACACCATATATTTT. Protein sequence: CASSLRETGNTIYF.